The sample holds a few counts of the clone carrying this T cell receptor beta chain. The antigen is not known. In the PCR, 60 Vbeta and 13 Jbeta primers were used. Original methodology: The count from a later analysis was roughly 80 million unique TCR beta chains, some 12 million of them shared. TCRdb keeps only in-frame clones here, not all; method: immunoSEQ multiplex PCR. V, J and clone size are those of that table, while D and trimming were read from the DNA. The repertoire consists of 99,000 or so clones, with 80% occurring once and the leading ten covering 6.9%. Germline V gene lookup returns CDR1 MNHEY and CDR2 SVGAGI. Trimming at V came to 6 bases and at J to 6 bases, leaving 6 bases not matched to a gene. The CDR3 extends over 15 amino acids. The data are from a study of cytomegalovirus exposure and HLA in healthy donors. Points from the study as a whole: Being productive about 87% or about 30% of the time was typical of most TCR beta V segments in an earlier analysis. Association of 16,951 TCR beta sequences with HLA alleles was found at 0.05 false discovery rate in a later analysis.

This receptor was obtained from a man aged 25 to 45 in good health and CMV-seropositive. This rearrangement joins TRBV6-5 to TRBJ2-2; 11 bases map to TRBD1. The sample consisted of PBMCs. Here the CDR3 reads CASSGTGGAAGELFF. In DNA form, the CDR3 reads TGTGCCAGCAGCGGGACAGGGGGAGCCGCCGGGGAGCTGTTTTTT.